This is a list of T cell receptor beta chains from one sample in a study of radiotherapy plus CTLA-4 blockade in lung cancer. The protocol was immunoSEQ multiplex PCR, while the TCRdb copy is restricted to in-frame clones and leaves out a portion. The sample lists about 110,000 clones; over 65% were seen once. The source was peripheral blood, collected from a patient treated with radiotherapy plus ipilimumab. All receptors come from a human donor with non-small cell lung cancer that progressed on radiotherapy plus ipilimumab. Some clones in this sample may be carry-over from other donors' samples. Both conserved end residues are part of each CDR3. The order of the fields is D gene, V gene, CDR3 protein. A D gene is named only where the DNA matches it firmly.

D: TRBD2
V: TRBV27
CDR3: CASTRGTSGNTGELFF

D: -
V: TRBV30
CDR3: CAWALSSYEQYF

D: -
V: TRBV5-1
CDR3: CASSLNSPGNTIYF

D: TRBD1
V: TRBV7-2
CDR3: CASSPYSTGAVDTQYF

D: -
V: TRBV11-2
CDR3: CASSLNEETQYF

D: TRBD1
V: TRBV28
CDR3: CASSPTGQGGFDEQFF

D: -
V: TRBV28
CDR3: CASRRRRGTDTQYF

D: -
V: TRBV11-2
CDR3: CASSSIGQGGFYEQYF

D: -
V: TRBV7-5
CDR3: CARSLRTPSYEQYF

D: -
V: TRBV7-2
CDR3: CASTPGRVYEQYF

D: -
V: TRBV5-1
CDR3: CASEQGWAGELFF

D: -
V: TRBV25-1
CDR3: CASSSPLQGNTEAFF

D: -
V: TRBV2
CDR3: CASSEEDKHTGELFF

D: -
V: TRBV7-2
CDR3: CASRLGRGPYGYTF

D: -
V: TRBV28
CDR3: CASSLWGVNSGNTIYF

D: -
V: TRBV5-1
CDR3: CASSLTGTLHQRSTDTQYF

D: TRBD1
V: TRBV6-1
CDR3: CASRTGRDRNTEAFF

D: -
V: TRBV5-1
CDR3: CASSLAVVRETQYF

D: -
V: TRBV5-4
CDR3: CASSLRRAANPISGNTIYF

D: -
V: TRBV7-9
CDR3: CASSLGGSNEQFF

D: TRBD1
V: TRBV23-1
CDR3: CASSQRGQGTLWTDSYNSPLHF

D: TRBD1
V: TRBV5-1
CDR3: CASSHRDRGTGELFF

D: -
V: TRBV4-3
CDR3: CASSQEGGPYNEQFF

D: TRBD1
V: TRBV7-8
CDR3: CASSSQGWGGYTF

D: -
V: TRBV6-6
CDR3: CASSYSEGMDEQYF

D: TRBD1
V: TRBV5-1
CDR3: CASSSTGGEQPQHF

D: TRBD2
V: TRBV5-1
CDR3: CASSLLAGGLGEQFF

D: TRBD1
V: TRBV4-1
CDR3: CASSQGQGRGSNQPQHF

D: -
V: TRBV15
CDR3: CATSRDTGGYTF

D: -
V: TRBV28
CDR3: CASSRLAWFNYGYTF

D: -
V: TRBV5-4
CDR3: CASSTPRDTSYQETQYF

D: -
V: TRBV27
CDR3: CASSFSKGQPQHF

D: -
V: TRBV2
CDR3: CASNAPTATSTDTQYF

D: -
V: TRBV5-1
CDR3: CASSLGQAGVTGANVLTF

D: -
V: TRBV12-5
CDR3: CASGLQWGGGSPLHF

D: -
V: TRBV5-4
CDR3: CASSTGTYTEAFF

D: TRBD1
V: TRBV4-2
CDR3: CASSPRQGHNSPLHF

D: -
V: TRBV2
CDR3: CASCPDLGPGPLHF

D: -
V: TRBV4-3
CDR3: CASSPQLIQDMNTEAFF

D: -
V: TRBV19
CDR3: CATASGTESSYEQYF

D: -
V: TRBV15
CDR3: CATSRDGSAWANVLTF

D: -
V: TRBV29-1
CDR3: CSVRGIGTDTQYF

D: -
V: TRBV5-6
CDR3: CASSLVRGLPRNTIYF

D: -
V: TRBV4-3
CDR3: CASSQGGRGDEKLFF